The 2 T cell receptor beta chains presented below share a single source sample, sequenced in a study of shared clonotypes between healthy human individuals. Measured with immunoSEQ multiplex PCR; TCRdb has only the in-frame clones, and not every one. The sample records 450,000 to 550,000 clones, 60% to 85% being singletons. Specimen: PBMCs. All receptors come from a woman in her 40s in good health. Some clones in this sample may be carry-over from other donors' samples.

The genes are TRBV7-9 and TRBJ2-5; D possibly matches TRBD1 or TRBD2 (5 bases each). CDR1 and CDR2 (germline): SEHNR, FQNEAQ (reference sequence). The length of the CDR3 is 15 residues. The V end was cut by 0 bases, the J end by 2 bases, with 10 bases between. In DNA, the CDR3 is TGTGCCAGCAGCTTAGCGGTGGGACCGCAAGAGACCCAGTACTTC. Translating it yields CASSLAVGPQETQYF.

This clone was observed a few times. The V and J genes are TRBV30 and TRBJ1-1; no reliable D call. The CDR3 extends over 12 amino acids. Germline V lookup: CDR1 GTSNPN, CDR2 SVGIG (reference sequence). V lost 0 bases and J 1 base, leaving 3 bases between the germline ends. The CDR3 bases are TGTGCCTGGAGTGTGGGGAACACTGAAGCTTTCTTT. It translates to CAWSVGNTEAFF.